This T cell receptor (beta chain) was captured in a study of cytomegalovirus exposure and HLA in healthy donors. As concerns this clone: Antigen: not known.

Regarding the study as a whole: A later analysis reported that several of the most significant clusters appeared to be linked to common viral pathogens, among them Epstein-Barr virus. Earlier results showed most TCR beta V segments being productive about 87% or about 30% of the time. The authors reported that TCR beta sequences could predict HLA-A and HLA-B alleles. These predictions were accurate for most subjects in the first cohort.

The PCR used 60 Vbeta and 13 Jbeta primers. Source study methods: Counted up in a later analysis, unique TCR beta chains came to about 80 million, with some 9.9 million shared. The repertoire was sequenced with immunoSEQ multiplex PCR; TCRdb's copy has only in-frame clones and lacks some. V and J calls and clone size are copied from that table; D and trimming were computed from the DNA. The sample has over 110,000 clones, 70% to 80% seen once; the top ten hold less than 7.5%. The clonotype comes from a woman aged 35 to 49 in good health and CMV-seropositive. Sequenced material: PBMCs.

As DNA, the CDR3 is TGTGCCAGCAGTCTTCAGGATTTCTCCTACAATGAGCAGTTCTTC. It encodes CASSLQDFSYNEQFF. V gene TRBV6-5 combines with J gene TRBJ2-1; no firm D call. Germline lookup yields CDR1 MNHEY and CDR2 SVGAGI. CDR3 length equals 15 residues. With 5 bases removed from V and 0 bases from J, the gap between germline ends came to 11 bases.